A selection of T cell receptor beta chains follows, all from one sample in a study of cytomegalovirus exposure and HLA in healthy donors. Method: immunoSEQ multiplex PCR; TCRdb's copy keeps in-frame clones and lacks some. The table lists 160,000 or so clones, about 78% of them singletons. The specimen sequenced was PBMCs. These receptors came from a male donor in good health and CMV-seronegative. Each CDR3 is given with its conserved first and last residue. The D gene is left open where the match is weak. Size tells how often a clone was seen (once, few, many) or the class of an expanded clone, and some rows leave it out.

clone size	J gene	V gene	D gene	CDR3 protein	CDR3 DNA
-	TRBJ2-5	TRBV11-2	TRBD2	CASSLVSGGARQETQYF	TGTGCCAGCAGCTTAGTTAGCGGGGGGGCTCGTCAAGAGACCCAGTACTTC
-	TRBJ2-7	TRBV6-1	-	CASMPNYQTYEQYF	TGTGCCAGCATGCCCAATTACCAGACCTACGAGCAGTACTTC
-	TRBJ2-1	TRBV5-4	TRBD2	CASSERGNEQFF	TGTGCCAGCAGCGAGCGGGGCAATGAGCAGTTCTTC
once	TRBJ1-2	TRBV4-1	-	CASSQVNRGGYTF	TGCGCCAGCAGCCAAGTTAATCGAGGAGGCTACACCTTC
-	TRBJ1-1	TRBV21-1	-	CASSKGRVNTEAFF	TGTGCCAGCAGCAAAGGCAGGGTGAACACTGAAGCTTTCTTT
-	TRBJ1-6	TRBV5-1	TRBD1	CASKMSGQGSSPLHF	TGCGCCAGCAAGATGTCGGGACAGGGTAGTTCACCCCTCCACTTT
once	TRBJ2-7	TRBV9	TRBD1	CASSGQGTYEQYF	TGTGCCAGCAGCGGACAGGGAACCTACGAGCAGTACTTC
-	TRBJ1-1	TRBV18	TRBD1	CASSRGQGSGTEAFF	TGTGCCAGCTCACGGGGACAGGGGTCGGGGACTGAAGCTTTCTTT
once	TRBJ2-1	TRBV30	TRBD2	CAWSVPRLAGTPYNEQFF	TGTGCCTGGAGTGTACCCCGACTAGCGGGTACCCCCTACAATGAGCAGTTCTTC
-	TRBJ2-1	TRBV7-9	-	CASSLPKTALAYNEQFF	TGTGCCAGCAGCTTACCTAAGACAGCCCTTGCTTACAATGAGCAGTTCTTC
-	TRBJ1-1	TRBV30	-	CAWSVRGEAFF	TGTGCCTGGAGTGTACGGGGTGAAGCTTTCTTT
-	TRBJ2-6	TRBV28	TRBD2	CASSLGGGSGANVLTF	TGTGCCAGCAGCCTGGGGGGGGGCTCTGGGGCCAACGTCCTGACTTTC
-	TRBJ2-7	TRBV2	-	CASSGRGHEQYF	TGTGCCAGCAGTGGCAGGGGACACGAGCAGTACTTC
-	TRBJ2-3	TRBV7-3	-	CASSPRTDTQYF	TGTGCCAGCAGCCCGCGAACAGATACGCAGTATTTT
once	TRBJ2-2	TRBV9	-	CASSAGVVGAGELFF	TGTGCCAGCAGCGCTGGGGTAGTCGGGGCCGGGGAGCTGTTTTTT
few	TRBJ2-5	TRBV7-2	TRBD2	CASSQRGEETQYF	TGTGCCAGCAGCCAGCGGGGCGAAGAGACCCAGTACTTC
-	TRBJ2-1	TRBV11-1	TRBD2	CASSPSGLAVYNEQFF	TGTGCCAGCAGCCCGTCGGGACTAGCGGTCTACAATGAGCAGTTCTTC
-	TRBJ2-5	TRBV11-2	TRBD2	CASRVSGRVQETQYF	TGTGCCAGCAGAGTTAGCGGGAGGGTACAAGAGACCCAGTACTTC
-	TRBJ2-2	TRBV15	TRBD1	CATGDRGSPGELFF	TGTGCCACCGGGGACAGGGGTTCGCCCGGGGAGCTGTTTTTT
-	TRBJ2-2	TRBV9	TRBD2	CASSVGSSGGHGELFF	TGTGCCAGCAGCGTAGGTTCTAGCGGGGGGCACGGGGAGCTGTTTTTT
-	TRBJ2-7	TRBV19	-	CASSIRGDRHYEQYF	TGTGCCAGTAGTATAAGGGGGGACAGACACTACGAGCAGTACTTC
-	TRBJ2-7	TRBV30	-	CAWSEDSVYEQYF	TGTGCCTGGAGTGAGGACAGCGTGTACGAGCAGTACTTC
-	TRBJ2-1	TRBV7-2	-	CASSPEGEQFF	TGTGCCAGCAGCCCCGAGGGTGAGCAGTTCTTC
-	TRBJ1-2	TRBV2	TRBD1	CASSEGTGYGYTF	TGTGCCAGCAGTGAAGGGACAGGGTATGGCTACACCTTC
-	TRBJ1-1	TRBV7-2	-	CASSPRRVTEAFF	TGTGCCAGCAGCCCCCGCAGGGTGACTGAAGCTTTCTTT
-	TRBJ2-5	TRBV28	TRBD2	CASSSGGEETQYF	TGTGCCAGCAGTTCGGGAGGGGAAGAGACCCAGTACTTC
-	TRBJ2-7	TRBV18	-	CASSPDLLYEQYF	TGTGCCAGCTCACCGGACTTGCTCTACGAGCAGTACTTC
few	TRBJ1-1	TRBV19	TRBD1	CASSPPFVGGVWEAFF	TGTGCCAGTAGCCCCCCCTTTGTAGGGGGCGTGTGGGAAGCTTTCTTT
once	TRBJ2-5	TRBV6-5	-	CASSYDWGVETQYF	TGTGCCAGCAGTTACGACTGGGGGGTGGAGACCCAGTACTTC
-	TRBJ2-7	TRBV7-8	-	CASSFPGEQYF	TGTGCCAGCAGCTTTCCGGGCGAGCAGTACTTC
once	TRBJ2-6	TRBV19	-	CASSIEPVTGSGANVLTF	TGTGCCAGTAGTATAGAACCCGTTACAGGGTCTGGGGCCAACGTCCTGACTTTC
-	TRBJ1-5	TRBV23-1	-	CARVERRSGQPQHF	TGCGCTAGAGTGGAGCGGAGGAGCGGTCAGCCCCAGCATTTT
-	TRBJ1-2	TRBV4-1	TRBD1	CASSHKTTGDSYTF	TGCGCCAGCAGCCACAAAACCACAGGGGACAGCTACACCTTC
-	TRBJ2-1	TRBV5-1	TRBD2	CARLGLAGDNEQFF	TGCGCCAGATTGGGACTAGCGGGGGACAATGAGCAGTTCTTC
-	TRBJ1-6	TRBV2	-	CASSVRAGGSPLHF	TGTGCCAGCAGTGTCCGGGCCGGAGGTTCACCCCTCCACTTT
few	TRBJ1-6	TRBV2	-	CASSGSRVRNSPLHF	TGTGCCAGCAGTGGATCCAGGGTACGGAATTCACCCCTCCACTTT
-	TRBJ2-6	TRBV6-1	TRBD1	CASTETGAGANVLTF	TGTGCCAGCACCGAGACAGGGGCTGGGGCCAACGTCCTGACTTTC
-	TRBJ1-1	TRBV7-2	TRBD1	CASSFLRTGGITEAFF	TGTGCCAGCAGCTTTCTACGGACAGGGGGTATCACTGAAGCTTTCTTT
-	TRBJ2-2	TRBV5-4	-	CASSYGAGTSQLFF	TGTGCCAGCAGCTATGGGGCGGGGACGAGTCAGCTGTTTTTT
-	TRBJ2-5	TRBV4-2	TRBD2	CASSHRLAETQYF	TGTGCCAGCAGCCACAGACTAGCCGAGACCCAGTACTTC
-	TRBJ1-5	TRBV29-1	-	CSVGGGNWGQPQHF	TGCAGCGTTGGGGGGGGGAACTGGGGTCAGCCCCAGCATTTT
-	TRBJ1-1	TRBV4-3	-	CASSHAPGPNPNTEAFF	TGCGCCAGCAGCCACGCCCCTGGGCCCAACCCGAACACTGAAGCTTTCTTT
-	TRBJ1-4	TRBV6-1	-	CASSPGPGVEKLFF	TGTGCCAGCAGTCCGGGCCCGGGGGTGGAAAAACTGTTTTTT
-	TRBJ1-1	TRBV27	TRBD1	CASTQTGGAGTEAFF	TGTGCCAGCACCCAGACAGGGGGCGCGGGGACTGAAGCTTTCTTT
few	TRBJ2-7	TRBV2	-	CASIQGNYEQYF	TGTGCCAGCATCCAGGGGAACTACGAGCAGTACTTC
few	TRBJ2-7	TRBV7-3	-	CASSPSTSLGEQYF	TGTGCCAGCAGCCCCTCGACTAGTTTGGGCGAGCAGTACTTC
few	TRBJ1-2	TRBV5-6	-	CASLRWVGDERGYTF	TGTGCCAGCCTGAGGTGGGTAGGGGATGAGCGCGGCTACACCTTC
-	TRBJ1-2	TRBV9	-	CASSEGFGEQIESGYTF	TGTGCCAGCAGCGAGGGCTTCGGGGAGCAGATCGAATCCGGCTACACCTTC
-	TRBJ1-6	TRBV2	TRBD1	CASRDRGGNSPLHF	TGTGCCAGCAGGGACAGGGGCGGTAATTCACCCCTCCACTTT
-	TRBJ1-1	TRBV6-6	-	CASSPGKGNTEAFF	TGTGCCAGCAGTCCGGGAAAGGGAAACACTGAAGCTTTCTTT
-	TRBJ2-7	TRBV27	TRBD1	CASSPPGQGSYEQYF	TGTGCCAGCAGTCCTCCGGGACAGGGATCCTACGAGCAGTACTTC
-	TRBJ2-3	TRBV2	TRBD2	CASRLLAGGSTDTQYF	TGTGCCAGCAGGTTGCTAGCGGGGGGGAGCACAGATACGCAGTATTTT
once	TRBJ1-2	TRBV30	TRBD1	CAWTETGTGFSYGYTF	TGTGCCTGGACCGAAACCGGGACAGGATTTTCCTATGGCTACACCTTC
once	TRBJ2-4	TRBV2	-	CASSVSEAKNIQYF	TGTGCCAGCAGCGTTAGCGAGGCCAAAAACATTCAGTACTTC
-	TRBJ1-2	TRBV7-3	-	CASSLSPGINYGYTF	TGTGCCAGCAGCTTAAGTCCAGGGATTAACTATGGCTACACCTTC
-	TRBJ2-7	TRBV7-2	TRBD1	CASSLDRGEQYF	TGTGCCAGCAGCTTGGACAGGGGCGAGCAGTACTTC
-	TRBJ1-4	TRBV9	-	CASSVGGVSEKLFF	TGTGCCAGCAGCGTAGGGGGGGTTTCGGAAAAACTGTTTTTT
-	TRBJ1-2	TRBV27	-	CASSFRGGNYGYTF	TGTGCCAGCAGTTTTCGGGGGGGTAACTATGGCTACACCTTC
-	TRBJ1-1	TRBV29-1	TRBD1	CSVEEDRGLGKAFF	TGCAGCGTTGAAGAAGACAGGGGGCTGGGTAAAGCTTTCTTT